This is a list of T cell receptor beta chains from one sample in a study of T cell repertoires in cytomegalovirus infection. TCRdb processed the reads anew with MiXCR; each CDR3 protein has one entry. The sample holds about 360,000 distinct CDR3 sequences, approximately 35% seen once. Antigen specificity for these receptors is unknown. Sequenced material: cultured PBMCs, taken from culture after CMV antigen stimulation. The receptors originated from a human donor in good health (CMV status not recorded). Some clones in this sample may be carry-over from other donors' samples. The CDR3 runs from the conserved cysteine through the conserved F or W. D genes are given only for firm matches. The size entry is marked missing in some rows and otherwise reads once, few, many or a size class.

clone_size: few
v_call: TRBV7-2
j_call: TRBJ2-6
d_call: -
cdr3_nt: TGTGCCAGCAGCCCAATTGCAGGAGGTAGTGGGGCCAACGTCCTGACTTTC
cdr3_aa: CASSPIAGGSGANVLTF

clone_size: -
v_call: TRBV4-3
j_call: TRBJ2-1
d_call: TRBD2
cdr3_nt: TGCGCCAGCAGCCAAGGAATGGCGGGAGGGAGGAATGAGCAGTTCTTC
cdr3_aa: CASSQGMAGGRNEQFF

clone_size: -
v_call: TRBV6-1
j_call: TRBJ1-1
d_call: -
cdr3_nt: TGTGCCAGCAGTTACCTGATTGGGGGGCTGAGGAACACTGAAGCTTTCTTT
cdr3_aa: CASSYLIGGLRNTEAFF

clone_size: -
v_call: TRBV7-6
j_call: TRBJ2-2
d_call: TRBD2
cdr3_nt: TGTGCCAGCAGCCAAGGACTAGCCACCGGGGAGCTGTTTTTT
cdr3_aa: CASSQGLATGELFF

clone_size: -
v_call: TRBV18
j_call: TRBJ2-7
d_call: -
cdr3_nt: TGTGCCAGCTCTTGGGACGGATCCTACGAGCAGTACTTC
cdr3_aa: CASSWDGSYEQYF

clone_size: -
v_call: TRBV6-5
j_call: TRBJ2-1
d_call: TRBD2
cdr3_nt: TGTGCCAGCAGTTATAGCGGGGGCGGGTATGAGCAGTTCTTC
cdr3_aa: CASSYSGGGYEQFF

clone_size: -
v_call: TRBV20-1
j_call: TRBJ2-3
d_call: -
cdr3_nt: TGCAGTGCTAGAGCGCCTAGCACAGATACGCAGTATTTT
cdr3_aa: CSARAPSTDTQYF

clone_size: -
v_call: TRBV12-3/TRBV12-4
j_call: TRBJ2-5
d_call: -
cdr3_nt: TGTGCCAGCAGTGGGGGACCGTGGGAGACCCAGTACTTC
cdr3_aa: CASSGGPWETQYF

clone_size: -
v_call: TRBV4-1
j_call: TRBJ2-1
d_call: TRBD2
cdr3_nt: TGCGCCAGCAGCCAAGTCTCCGGGAGGGTCCATGAGCAGTTCTTC
cdr3_aa: CASSQVSGRVHEQFF

clone_size: few
v_call: TRBV7-2
j_call: TRBJ1-1
d_call: -
cdr3_nt: TGTGCCAGCAGCATAGGACGAGGTACTTTCTTT
cdr3_aa: CASSIGRGTFF

clone_size: -
v_call: TRBV7-2
j_call: TRBJ2-7
d_call: TRBD2
cdr3_nt: TGTGCCAGCAGCTTAGCGGGGACTAGCGGGAGTTACGAGCAGTACTTC
cdr3_aa: CASSLAGTSGSYEQYF

clone_size: few
v_call: TRBV12-3/TRBV12-4
j_call: TRBJ1-5
d_call: -
cdr3_nt: TGTGCCAGCAGCATAAGTGGAGGTAGCAATCAGCCCCAGCATTTT
cdr3_aa: CASSISGGSNQPQHF

clone_size: few
v_call: TRBV6-5
j_call: TRBJ2-7
d_call: -
cdr3_nt: TGTGCCAGCAGCACCCCTTACGAGCAGTACTTC
cdr3_aa: CASSTPYEQYF

clone_size: few
v_call: TRBV6-5
j_call: TRBJ2-5
d_call: -
cdr3_nt: TGTGCCAGCAGTTACTCGATGTGGTCGTCCTGGGGTATCCGAGAGACCCAGTACTTC
cdr3_aa: CASSYSMWSSWGIRETQYF

clone_size: -
v_call: TRBV7-9
j_call: TRBJ2-1
d_call: -
cdr3_nt: TGTGCCAGCAGCTTAGGGGGGGCCAGTTCCTACAATGAGCAGTTCTTC
cdr3_aa: CASSLGGASSYNEQFF

clone_size: -
v_call: TRBV4-2
j_call: TRBJ1-5
d_call: TRBD1
cdr3_nt: TGTGCCAGCAGCCTAGCCGGGACAGGGTATGATAGCAATCAGCCCCAGCATTTT
cdr3_aa: CASSLAGTGYDSNQPQHF

clone_size: -
v_call: TRBV6-6
j_call: TRBJ2-1
d_call: -
cdr3_nt: TGTGCCAGCAGCCCGGACAAGAATGAGCAGTTCTTC
cdr3_aa: CASSPDKNEQFF

clone_size: -
v_call: TRBV5-1
j_call: TRBJ2-2
d_call: TRBD2
cdr3_nt: TGCGCCAGCAGCTTGGTTGGGACTAGCGGGACCGGGGAGCTGTTTTTT
cdr3_aa: CASSLVGTSGTGELFF

clone_size: once
v_call: TRBV11-2
j_call: TRBJ2-1
d_call: -
cdr3_nt: TGTGCCAGCAGCCTCCTAACTAGCCAACCGATCAATGAGCAGTTCTTC
cdr3_aa: CASSLLTSQPINEQFF

clone_size: few
v_call: TRBV20-1
j_call: TRBJ2-3
d_call: -
cdr3_nt: TGCAGACCCGCTGCAGGACAGAACACAGATACGCAGTATTTT
cdr3_aa: CRPAAGQNTDTQYF

clone_size: -
v_call: TRBV19
j_call: TRBJ2-2
d_call: -
cdr3_nt: TGTGCCAGTAGTATAGATCACGGGAGTGGGAACACCGGGGAGCTGTTTTTT
cdr3_aa: CASSIDHGSGNTGELFF

clone_size: -
v_call: TRBV29-1
j_call: TRBJ2-6
d_call: TRBD1
cdr3_nt: TGCAGCGTTCTGACAGGGGGAACTGGGGCCAACGTCCTGACTTTC
cdr3_aa: CSVLTGGTGANVLTF

clone_size: few
v_call: TRBV11-2
j_call: TRBJ1-4
d_call: TRBD1
cdr3_nt: TGTGCCAGCAGCCGGGGACAGAGGGACACTAATGAAAAACTGTTTTTT
cdr3_aa: CASSRGQRDTNEKLFF

clone_size: few
v_call: TRBV19
j_call: TRBJ1-6
d_call: -
cdr3_nt: TGTGCCAGTAACAACGGGAGGTCGGGCGATTCACCCCTCCACTTT
cdr3_aa: CASNNGRSGDSPLHF

clone_size: few
v_call: TRBV12-3/TRBV12-4
j_call: TRBJ2-3
d_call: -
cdr3_nt: TGTGCCAGCAGTTTCATAAGGGTTGGTAGTACAGATACGCAGTATTTT
cdr3_aa: CASSFIRVGSTDTQYF

clone_size: many
v_call: TRBV7-2
j_call: TRBJ1-2
d_call: TRBD1
cdr3_nt: TGTGCCAGCAGACCGACGACAGGGAATCCCGGCGGCTACACCTTC
cdr3_aa: CASRPTTGNPGGYTF

clone_size: -
v_call: TRBV7-8
j_call: TRBJ2-1
d_call: TRBD2
cdr3_nt: TGTGCCAGCAGCTTAGCGGCTAGCGGGACCTACAATGAGCAGTTCTTC
cdr3_aa: CASSLAASGTYNEQFF

clone_size: -
v_call: TRBV27
j_call: TRBJ2-1
d_call: -
cdr3_nt: TGTGCCAGCAGTTTATTTGGTGAGCAGTTCTTC
cdr3_aa: CASSLFGEQFF

clone_size: -
v_call: TRBV7-8
j_call: TRBJ1-1
d_call: -
cdr3_nt: TGTGCCAGCAGCTTAATGGGGGTTGTTGCTGAAGCTTTCTTT
cdr3_aa: CASSLMGVVAEAFF

clone_size: few
v_call: TRBV5-6
j_call: TRBJ1-1
d_call: -
cdr3_nt: TGTGCCAGCAGCTTGGCCCCGGGACCTTTCATGAACACTGAAGCTTTCTTT
cdr3_aa: CASSLAPGPFMNTEAFF

clone_size: many
v_call: TRBV4-1
j_call: TRBJ1-2
d_call: -
cdr3_nt: TGCGCCAGCAGCCTTCGAGATGGTTATGGCTACACCTTC
cdr3_aa: CASSLRDGYGYTF

clone_size: few
v_call: TRBV19
j_call: TRBJ1-2
d_call: -
cdr3_nt: TGTGCCAGTAGTATCCCAGGGTTCTATGGCTACACCTTC
cdr3_aa: CASSIPGFYGYTF

clone_size: -
v_call: TRBV29-1
j_call: TRBJ2-3
d_call: TRBD2
cdr3_nt: TGCAGCGTTGATTTGGCGGGAGGTCTGGGAGATACGCAGTATTTT
cdr3_aa: CSVDLAGGLGDTQYF

clone_size: -
v_call: TRBV4-2
j_call: TRBJ2-3
d_call: TRBD2
cdr3_nt: TGTGCCAGCAGCCAAGATAAAGCGGGATCTAGCACAGATACGCAGTATTTT
cdr3_aa: CASSQDKAGSSTDTQYF

clone_size: -
v_call: TRBV7-8
j_call: TRBJ1-1
d_call: -
cdr3_nt: TGTGCCAGCAGCTATAACAGGAACACTGAAGCTTTCTTT
cdr3_aa: CASSYNRNTEAFF

clone_size: -
v_call: TRBV19
j_call: TRBJ2-5
d_call: -
cdr3_nt: TGTGCCAGTAAAAAGACAGGTCCTCAAGAGACCCAGTACTTC
cdr3_aa: CASKKTGPQETQYF

clone_size: many
v_call: TRBV7-2
j_call: TRBJ1-6
d_call: -
cdr3_nt: TGTGCCAGCAGCCCTCAACGCCAGAGCTCACCCCTCCACTTT
cdr3_aa: CASSPQRQSSPLHF

clone_size: few
v_call: TRBV4-1
j_call: TRBJ1-2
d_call: -
cdr3_nt: TGCGCCAGCAGCCAAGGGGACACTGCTAACTATGGCTACACCTTC
cdr3_aa: CASSQGDTANYGYTF

clone_size: -
v_call: TRBV7-2
j_call: TRBJ2-1
d_call: -
cdr3_nt: TGTGCCAGCAGCACGCCAGAGCAGGTCTTC
cdr3_aa: CASSTPEQVF